The source of this TCR beta chain is a study of technical replicates of blood from a handful of donors (dated by TCRdb to about 2017). Library preparation used the immunoSEQ multiplex PCR assay. TCRdb provides this immuneACCESS table in a form limited to in-frame rearrangements. Some clones are lacking; in checked studies, under half of them reflect an unresolved V gene, and why the rest are absent is not known. In this sample the table shows about 82,000 clones, 94% of which occur a single time. The ten largest clones represent about 0.4% of the sample. Based on the germline V gene (reference sequence), the CDR1 and CDR2 sequences are PRHDT and FYEKMQ. Relative to germline, V is missing 6 bases and J is missing 4 bases, with 7 bases of the junction outside any gene match. The CDR3 measures 16 amino acids from cysteine to phenylalanine. Just the 48-base CDR3 DNA is kept, in frame starting at base 1.

About this clone: Its recognized antigen is unknown. No qualities accompany the bases; no much larger clone lies one base away.

The sequenced sample consisted of T cells isolated from PBMCs. The sequence is built from TRBV13 and TRBJ2-2, with 11 middle bases fitting TRBD2. The clonotype comes from a human donor in good health. The DNA reads as follows: TGTGCCAGCAGAACAACCGGACTAGCGGGCACCGGGGAGCTGTTTTTT. Its amino acids are CASRTTGLAGTGELFF.